This T cell receptor beta chain was identified during a study of CD8+ T cells in alopecia areata. Across the study: Each day, treated patients took oral tofacitinib twice, at 5 to 10 mg per dose. Tofacitinib was given for 6 to 18 months, then stopped for 6 months. Findings and caveats of the study: Numerous expanded lesional clones remained in scalp and blood during tofacitinib.

Investigators isolated RNA and reverse transcribed it into cDNA to act as the sequencing template. The repertoire was sequenced with immunoSEQ multiplex PCR; TCRdb's copy has only in-frame clones and lacks some. The sample yields 70,000 or so clones, around 30% seen once. The treatment here: oral pan-JAK inhibitor, 5-10 mg twice daily. Samples from alopecia areata patients were lesional scalp punch biopsies and peripheral blood. Regarding this clone: Its specificity is unknown.

Deletions cut 0 bases from V and 6 bases from J, with 6 bases between. Germline CDR1 reads SGHDN; CDR2 reads FVKESK. The CDR3 extends over 12 amino acids. Sample: CD8+ T cells sorted from blood, taken at week 4, from a patient treated with tofacitinib. The chain links TRBV14 to TRBJ2-7; no definite D call. The origin of this receptor is a human donor with alopecia areata. The CDR3 loop is CASSQDWGEQYF. The CDR3 DNA reads TGTGCCAGCAGCCAAGATTGGGGCGAGCAGTACTTC.